Shown below are 12 T cell receptor beta chains from a single sample sequenced in a study of blood T cell repertoires in COVID-19. Clones were read by immunoSEQ multiplex PCR, and TCRdb kept only the in-frame ones, dropping some. The data hold a few hundred thousand clones, with around nine tenths observed a single time. The specimen was PBMCs or T cells enriched from blood (not recorded which). The receptors here all came from a woman in her fifties or sixties who had recovered from COVID-19.

The chain carries TRBV7-9 and TRBJ2-1, with D tentatively TRBD2 (5 bases). Germline values: CDR1 SEHNR, CDR2 FQNEAQ (reference sequence). V gave up 3 bases and J gave up 0 bases, with 9 bases separating them. The CDR3 covers 15 residues. The CDR3 region has the DNA TGTGCCAGCAGCTTCTCGGGGAGCTCCTACAATGAGCAGTTCTTC. Its protein product is CASSFSGSSYNEQFF.

Worth noting for this clone: The same CDR3 also results from other DNA sequences found in this sample. The chain carries TRBV30 and TRBJ1-1, with 7 bases identical to TRBD1. Germline V lookup: CDR1 GTSNPN, CDR2 SVGIG (reference sequence). V shed 0 bases, J shed 1 base, and the junction held 2 bases outside the gene matches. The CDR3 loop spans 14 amino acids. CDR3 in DNA: TGTGCCTGGAGTGTAGGGACAGCGAACACTGAAGCTTTCTTT. Residues: CAWSVGTANTEAFF.

The chain recombines TRBV4-1 with TRBJ2-1; 7 nucleotides agree with TRBD1. Germline CDR1 MGHRA, CDR2 YSYEKL. V was clipped by 5 bases and J by 4 bases; unmatched bases: 11. This CDR3 is built from 16 residues. DNA of the CDR3: TGCGCCAGCAGCTACACCCCCGGGACAGAGTACAATGAGCAGTTCTTC. As protein: CASSYTPGTEYNEQFF.

The rearrangement links TRBV29-1 to TRBJ2-5; 7 bases align to TRBD1. In germline, CDR1 is SQVTM, CDR2 ANQGSEA. The CDR3 length is 13 residues. J gave up 2 bases and V 6 bases, and 6 bases lay outside the gene matches. In nucleotides, the CDR3 is TGCAGCGTGGCCCGGGACAGTCAAGAGACCCAGTACTTC. It codes for CSVARDSQETQYF.

The chain joins TRBV19 to TRBJ1-6; D is uncertain. Germline V gene sequence: CDR1 LNHDA, CDR2 SQIVND (reference sequence). The CDR3 loop spans 13 amino acids. Trimming pared 0 bases from V and 8 bases from J, leaving 5 bases between. The CDR3 spells CASSIDGDSPLHF. CDR3 coding DNA: TGTGCCAGTAGTATAGATGGAGATTCACCCCTCCACTTT.

Points on this clone: The junction departs from germline at one end; a sequencing error may be responsible. The chain is built from TRBV7-6 and TRBJ1-1, with no clear D. The CDR3 totals 13 residues. Looked up from germline, CDR1 is SGHVS and CDR2 is FNYEAQ. The CDR3: CASSTGKNAEAFF. In nucleotides, the CDR3 is TGTGCCAGCAGTACGGGGAAGAACGCTGAAGCTTTCTTT.

This clone was counted a single time. The chain employs TRBV19 and TRBJ1-2, with D possibly matching TRBD1 (6 bases). CDR3 length: 15 residues. With 5 bases removed from V and 4 bases from J, the gap between germline ends came to 17 bases. Germline CDR1 LNHDA, CDR2 SQIVND (reference sequence). DNA of the CDR3: TGTGCCAGTAGTCCCTCGACAGGTCTTCCCTATGGCTACACCTTC. The encoded protein is CASSPSTGLPYGYTF.

The CDR3 region is CASSPPPGGSAHEQFF. CDR3 DNA: TGTGCCAGCTCACCACCCCCCGGCGGCAGCGCACATGAGCAGTTCTTC. The genes are TRBV18 and TRBJ2-1; no clear D. The CDR3 extends over 16 amino acids. The germline CDR1 and CDR2 sequences are KGHSH and LQKENI. The germline V and J ends were trimmed by 0 bases and 8 bases, with 17 bases remaining between them.

The gene calls are TRBV5-4 and TRBJ1-3; D remains unclear. This CDR3 comprises 13 residues. CDR1 and CDR2 (germline): SGHNT, YYREEE (reference sequence). The V gene lost 5 bases and the J gene lost 8 bases, with 14 bases spanning the gap. The CDR3 bases are TGTGCCAGCAGTAAAGGGAGCCGGCACACCATATATTTT. This gives the protein CASSKGSRHTIYF.

V usage is TRBV19 and J usage is TRBJ2-7; a weak D match, TRBD2 (7 bases). The germline gives CDR1 LNHDA, CDR2 SQIVND (reference sequence). The length of the CDR3 is 15 residues. V lost 9 bases and J 6 bases, leaving 24 bases between the germline ends. In DNA form, the CDR3 reads TGTGCCAGCTCCACCACGCGGGGGCCATTGGTCGAGCAGTACTTC. This gives the protein CASSTTRGPLVEQYF.

The chain carries TRBV7-9 and TRBJ2-2, with 9 positions matching TRBD2. With V trimmed by 3 bases and J by 7 bases, 6 bases remained unmatched. The V gene's germline CDR1 is SEHNR and CDR2 FQNEAQ (reference sequence). The CDR3 consists of 15 residues. CDR3 loop: CASSFAGGQVGELFF. In DNA form, the CDR3 reads TGTGCCAGCAGCTTCGCGGGGGGGCAGGTCGGGGAGCTGTTTTTT.

The V call is TRBV15, the J call TRBJ1-1, with D tentatively TRBD1 (5 bases). The CDR3 extends over 13 amino acids. Germline-derived CDR1 and CDR2 are LNHNV and YYDKDF (reference sequence). V was pared by 5 bases and J by 3 bases, with 10 bases between. The CDR3 DNA reads as TGTGCCACCAGCGCCCGACAGTACACTGAAGCTTTCTTT. Protein product: CATSARQYTEAFF.